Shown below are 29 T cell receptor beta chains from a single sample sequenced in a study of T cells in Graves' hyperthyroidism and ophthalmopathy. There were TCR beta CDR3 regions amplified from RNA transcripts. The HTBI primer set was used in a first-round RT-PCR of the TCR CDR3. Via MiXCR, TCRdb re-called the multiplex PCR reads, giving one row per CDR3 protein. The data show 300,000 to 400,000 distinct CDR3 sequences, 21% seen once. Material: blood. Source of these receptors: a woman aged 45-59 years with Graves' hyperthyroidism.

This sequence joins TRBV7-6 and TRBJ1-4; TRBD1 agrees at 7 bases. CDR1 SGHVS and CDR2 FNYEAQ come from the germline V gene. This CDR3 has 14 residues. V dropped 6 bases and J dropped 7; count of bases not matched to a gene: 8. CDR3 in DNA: TGTGCCAGCAGTCCTCAAGGGGGCGCTGAAAAACTGTTTTTT. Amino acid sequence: CASSPQGGAEKLFF.

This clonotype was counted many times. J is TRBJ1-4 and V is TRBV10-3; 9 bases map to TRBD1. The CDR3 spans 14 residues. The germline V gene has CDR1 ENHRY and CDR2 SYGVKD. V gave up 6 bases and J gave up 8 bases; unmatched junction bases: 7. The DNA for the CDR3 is TGTGCCATCAGCGCGGACAGGGGTGAAGAAAAACTGTTTTTT. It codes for CAISADRGEEKLFF.

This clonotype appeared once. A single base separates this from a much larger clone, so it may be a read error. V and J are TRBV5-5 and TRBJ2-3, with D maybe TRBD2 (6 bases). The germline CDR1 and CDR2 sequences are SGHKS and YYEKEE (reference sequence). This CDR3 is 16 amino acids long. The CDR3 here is CAGSPWGSGYTDTQYF. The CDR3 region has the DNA TGTGCCGGCAGCCCTTGGGGTAGCGGATACACAGATACGCAGTATTTT.

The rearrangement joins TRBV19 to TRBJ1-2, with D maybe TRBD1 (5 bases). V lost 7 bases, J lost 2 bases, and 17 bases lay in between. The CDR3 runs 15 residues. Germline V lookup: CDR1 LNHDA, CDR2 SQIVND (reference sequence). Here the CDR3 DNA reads TGTGCCAGTATAGATCTACCGGGACGGAACTATGGCTACACCTTC. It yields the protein CASIDLPGRNYGYTF. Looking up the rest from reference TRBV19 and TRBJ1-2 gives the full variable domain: DGGITQSPKYLFRKEGQNVTLSCEQNLNHDAMYWYRQDPGQGLRLIYYSQIVNDFQKGDIAEGYSVSREKKESFPLTVTSAQKNPTAFYLCASIDLPGRNYGYTFGSGTRLTVV.

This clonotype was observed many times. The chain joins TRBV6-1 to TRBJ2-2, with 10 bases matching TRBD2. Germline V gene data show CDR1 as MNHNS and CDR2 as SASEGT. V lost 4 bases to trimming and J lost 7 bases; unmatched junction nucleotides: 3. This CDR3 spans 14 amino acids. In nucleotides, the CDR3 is TGTGCCAGCAGTGCCCGGACTAGCGGCGGGGAGCTGTTTTTT. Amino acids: CASSARTSGGELFF.

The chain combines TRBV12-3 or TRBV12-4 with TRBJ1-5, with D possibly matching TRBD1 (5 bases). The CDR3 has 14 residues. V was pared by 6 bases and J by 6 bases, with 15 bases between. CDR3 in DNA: TGTGCCAGCAGCCATGGGGGGATACCTCAGCCCCAGCATTTT. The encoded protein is CASSHGGIPQPQHF.

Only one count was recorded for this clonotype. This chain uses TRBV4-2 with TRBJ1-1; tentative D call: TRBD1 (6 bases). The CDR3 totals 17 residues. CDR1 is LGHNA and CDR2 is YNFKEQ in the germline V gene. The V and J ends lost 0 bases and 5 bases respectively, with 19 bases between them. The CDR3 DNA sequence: TGTGCCAGCAGCCAAGATGGTAGAGGGGGGCCCAGGACTGAAGCTTTCTTT. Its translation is CASSQDGRGGPRTEAFF.

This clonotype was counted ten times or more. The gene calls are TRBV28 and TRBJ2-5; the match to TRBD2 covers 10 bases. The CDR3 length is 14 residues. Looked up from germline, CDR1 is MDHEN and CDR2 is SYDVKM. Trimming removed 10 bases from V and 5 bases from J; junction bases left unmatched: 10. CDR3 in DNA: TGTGCCATCGCGACTAGCGGGTCATCGGAGACCCAGTACTTC. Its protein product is CAIATSGSSETQYF.

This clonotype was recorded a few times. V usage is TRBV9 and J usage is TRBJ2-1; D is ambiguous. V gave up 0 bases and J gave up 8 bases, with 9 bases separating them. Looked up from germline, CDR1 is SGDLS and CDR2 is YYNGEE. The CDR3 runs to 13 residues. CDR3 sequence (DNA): TGTGCCAGCAGCGTAGGTCTAGTTTATGAGCAGTTCTTC. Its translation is CASSVGLVYEQFF.

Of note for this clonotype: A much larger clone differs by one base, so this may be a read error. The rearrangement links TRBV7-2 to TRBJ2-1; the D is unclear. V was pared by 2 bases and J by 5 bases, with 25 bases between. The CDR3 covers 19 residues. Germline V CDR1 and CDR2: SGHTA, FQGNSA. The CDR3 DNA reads TGTGCCAGCAGCTTAAGTGGCGGCGCTACGCCTTCTTCCCACAATGAGCAGTTCTTC. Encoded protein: CASSLSGGATPSSHNEQFF. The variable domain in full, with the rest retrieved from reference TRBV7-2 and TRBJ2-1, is GAGVSQSPSNKVTEKGKDVELRCDPISGHTALYWYRQSLGQGLEFLIYFQGNSAPDKSGLPSDRFSAERTGGSVSTLTIQRTQQEDSAVYLCASSLSGGATPSSHNEQFFGPGTRLTVL.

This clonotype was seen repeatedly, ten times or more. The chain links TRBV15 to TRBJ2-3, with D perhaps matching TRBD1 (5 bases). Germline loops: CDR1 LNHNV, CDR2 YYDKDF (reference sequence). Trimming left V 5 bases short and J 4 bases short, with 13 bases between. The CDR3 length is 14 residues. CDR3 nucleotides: TGTGCCACCAGCGGGGCGCAGGGCTCAGATACGCAGTATTTT. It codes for CATSGAQGSDTQYF.

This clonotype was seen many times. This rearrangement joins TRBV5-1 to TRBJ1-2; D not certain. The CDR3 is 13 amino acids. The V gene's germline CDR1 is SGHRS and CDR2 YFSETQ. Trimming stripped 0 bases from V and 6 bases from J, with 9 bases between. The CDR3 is CASSLVSGDGYTF. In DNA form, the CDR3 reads TGCGCCAGCAGCTTGGTGTCCGGGGATGGCTACACCTTC.

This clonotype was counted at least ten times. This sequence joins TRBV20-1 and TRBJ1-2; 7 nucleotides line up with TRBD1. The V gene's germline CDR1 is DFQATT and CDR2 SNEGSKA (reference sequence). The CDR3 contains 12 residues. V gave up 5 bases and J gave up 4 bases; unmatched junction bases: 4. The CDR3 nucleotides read TGCAGTGCTGTGGGACAGCCCTATGGCTACACCTTC. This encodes CSAVGQPYGYTF.

The CDR3 is CASSPVTGPSYEQYF. The CDR3, as DNA: TGTGCCAGCTCACCTGTGACAGGGCCCTCCTACGAGCAGTACTTC. This chain uses TRBV18 with TRBJ2-7, with 7 bases aligning to TRBD1. This CDR3 contains 15 residues. Trimming took 3 bases from V and 0 from J; bases not matched to a gene: 5. The germline gives CDR1 KGHSH, CDR2 LQKENI. The whole variable domain, remainder taken from reference TRBV18 and TRBJ2-7, is NAGVMQNPRHLVRRRGQEARLRCSPMKGHSHVYWYRQLPEEGLKFMVYLQKENIIDESGMPKERFSAEFPKEGPSILRIQQVVRGDSAAYFCASSPVTGPSYEQYFGPGTRLTVT.

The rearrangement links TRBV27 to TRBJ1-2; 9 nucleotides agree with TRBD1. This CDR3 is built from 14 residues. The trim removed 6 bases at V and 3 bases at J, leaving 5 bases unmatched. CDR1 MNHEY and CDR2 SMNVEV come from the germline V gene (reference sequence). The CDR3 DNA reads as TGTGCCAGCAGGAGAACAGGGGGCGACTATGGCTACACCTTC. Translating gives CASRRTGGDYGYTF.

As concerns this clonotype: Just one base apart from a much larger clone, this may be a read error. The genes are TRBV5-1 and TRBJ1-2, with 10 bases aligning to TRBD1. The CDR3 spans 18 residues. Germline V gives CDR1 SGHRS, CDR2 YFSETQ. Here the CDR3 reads CAGSLEATGGEDGVGYTF. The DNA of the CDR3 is TGCGCCGGCAGCTTGGAAGCGACAGGGGGCGAAGATGGGGTCGGCTACACCTTC.

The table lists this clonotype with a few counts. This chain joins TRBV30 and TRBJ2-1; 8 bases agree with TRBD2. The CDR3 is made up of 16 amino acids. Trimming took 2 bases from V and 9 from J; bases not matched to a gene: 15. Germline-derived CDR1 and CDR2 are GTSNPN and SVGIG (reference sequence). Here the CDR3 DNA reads TGTGCCTGGAGTCGCCCGCTGCCGGGGGGGCCGGGTGAGCAGTTCTTC. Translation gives CAWSRPLPGGPGEQFF.

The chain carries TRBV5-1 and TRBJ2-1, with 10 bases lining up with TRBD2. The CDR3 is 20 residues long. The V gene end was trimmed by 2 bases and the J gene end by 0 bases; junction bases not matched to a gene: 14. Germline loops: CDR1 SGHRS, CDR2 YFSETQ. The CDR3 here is CASSFPGTSDSSGSYNEQFF. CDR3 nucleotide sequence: TGCGCCAGCAGCTTCCCCGGGACTAGCGATTCCTCGGGCTCCTACAATGAGCAGTTCTTC. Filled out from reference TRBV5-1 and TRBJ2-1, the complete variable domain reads KAGVTQTPRYLIKTRGQQVTLSCSPISGHRSVSWYQQTPGQGLQFLFEYFSETQRNKGNFPGRFSGRQFSNSRSEMNVSTLELGDSALYLCASSFPGTSDSSGSYNEQFFGPGTRLTVL.

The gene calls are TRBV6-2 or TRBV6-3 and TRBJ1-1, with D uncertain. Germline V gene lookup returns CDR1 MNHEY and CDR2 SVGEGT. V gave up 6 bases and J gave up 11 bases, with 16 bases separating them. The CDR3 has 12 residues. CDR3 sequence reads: CASSRISWLAFF. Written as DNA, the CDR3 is TGTGCCAGCAGCCGAATATCTTGGTTGGCTTTCTTT.

CDR3 region: CSAREGGRFGELFF. In DNA form, the CDR3 reads TGCAGTGCTAGAGAGGGGGGGCGGTTCGGGGAGCTGTTTTTT. The chain carries TRBV20-1 and TRBJ2-2; tentative D call: TRBD2 (7 bases). The CDR3 spans 14 residues. The germline V and J ends were trimmed by 0 bases and 7 bases, with 12 bases remaining between them. Germline V gene sequence: CDR1 DFQATT, CDR2 SNEGSKA (reference sequence).

The CDR3 DNA reads as TGTGCCAGCAGTGAAGCCGGACAGATCTCTGGAAACACCATATATTTT. This sequence encodes CASSEAGQISGNTIYF. The chain is built from TRBV2 and TRBJ1-3, with D tentatively TRBD1 (6 bases). The CDR3 consists of 16 residues. V was pared by 0 bases and J by 0 bases, with 9 bases between. Per germline, CDR1 SNHLY and CDR2 FYNNEI. The full variable domain, rest sourced from reference TRBV2 and TRBJ1-3, is EPEVTQTPSHQVTQMGQEVILRCVPISNHLYFYWYRQILGQKVEFLVSFYNNEISEKSEIFDDQFSVERPDGSNFTLKIRSTKLEDSAMYFCASSEAGQISGNTIYFGEGSWLTVV.

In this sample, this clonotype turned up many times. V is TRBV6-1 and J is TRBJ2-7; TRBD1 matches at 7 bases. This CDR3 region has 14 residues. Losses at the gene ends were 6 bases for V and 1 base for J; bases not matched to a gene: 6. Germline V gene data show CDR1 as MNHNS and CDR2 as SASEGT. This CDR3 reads CASSTSQGSYEQYF. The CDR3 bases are TGTGCCAGCAGCACCTCACAGGGGTCCTACGAGCAGTACTTC.

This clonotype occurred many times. CDR3: CASSLGGSGGGEQYF. In DNA, the CDR3 is TGTGCCAGCAGCTTAGGAGGCTCGGGGGGCGGCGAGCAGTACTTC. This sequence joins TRBV7-9 and TRBJ2-7, with D perhaps matching TRBD2 (7 bases). The CDR3 runs to 15 residues. The V end lost 1 base, the J end lost 6 bases, and 16 bases lay between the germline ends. Per germline, CDR1 SEHNR and CDR2 FQNEAQ (reference sequence).

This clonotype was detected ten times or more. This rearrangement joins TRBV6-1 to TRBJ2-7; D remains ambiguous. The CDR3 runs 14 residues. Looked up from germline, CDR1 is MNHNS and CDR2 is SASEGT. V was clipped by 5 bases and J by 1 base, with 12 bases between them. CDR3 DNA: TGTGCCAGCAGTCAGCGAGGAAATTCCTACGAGCAGTACTTC. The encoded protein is CASSQRGNSYEQYF.

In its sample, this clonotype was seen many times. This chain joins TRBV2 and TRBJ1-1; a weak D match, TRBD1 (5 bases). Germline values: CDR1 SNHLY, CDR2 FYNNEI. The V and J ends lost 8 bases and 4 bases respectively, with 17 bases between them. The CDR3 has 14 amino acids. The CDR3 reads CASHPGRRGTEAFF. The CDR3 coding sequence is TGTGCCAGCCATCCAGGCAGAAGGGGCACTGAAGCTTTCTTT.

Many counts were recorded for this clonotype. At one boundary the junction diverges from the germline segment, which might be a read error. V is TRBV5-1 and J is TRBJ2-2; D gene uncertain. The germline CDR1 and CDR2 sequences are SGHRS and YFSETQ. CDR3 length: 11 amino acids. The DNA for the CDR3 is TGTGCCAGCAGCTCGGGCGGGGAGCTGTTTTTT. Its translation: CASSSGGELFF.

The chain's CDR3 is CASSLGSVAFF. The CDR3 DNA is TGTGCCAGCAGCTTGGGCAGTGTGGCTTTCTTT. The gene calls are TRBV5-5 and TRBJ1-1; the D is unclear. Germline CDR1 and CDR2: SGHKS and YYEKEE (reference sequence). V lost 0 bases and J lost 11, with 8 bases in between. The length of the CDR3 is 11 residues.

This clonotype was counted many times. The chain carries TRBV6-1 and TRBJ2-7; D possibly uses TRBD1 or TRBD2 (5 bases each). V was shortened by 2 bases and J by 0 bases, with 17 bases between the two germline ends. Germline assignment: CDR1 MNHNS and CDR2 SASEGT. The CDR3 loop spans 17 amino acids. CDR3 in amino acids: CASSESRGWGTSYEQYF. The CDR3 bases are TGTGCCAGCAGTGAATCCCGCGGGTGGGGGACCTCCTACGAGCAGTACTTC.

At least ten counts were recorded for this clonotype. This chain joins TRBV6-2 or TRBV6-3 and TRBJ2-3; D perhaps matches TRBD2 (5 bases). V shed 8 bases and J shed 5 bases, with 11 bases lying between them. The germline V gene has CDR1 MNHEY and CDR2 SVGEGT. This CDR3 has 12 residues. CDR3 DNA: TGTGCCAGCCTCCAGGCGGGAGATACGCAGTATTTT. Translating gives CASLQAGDTQYF.